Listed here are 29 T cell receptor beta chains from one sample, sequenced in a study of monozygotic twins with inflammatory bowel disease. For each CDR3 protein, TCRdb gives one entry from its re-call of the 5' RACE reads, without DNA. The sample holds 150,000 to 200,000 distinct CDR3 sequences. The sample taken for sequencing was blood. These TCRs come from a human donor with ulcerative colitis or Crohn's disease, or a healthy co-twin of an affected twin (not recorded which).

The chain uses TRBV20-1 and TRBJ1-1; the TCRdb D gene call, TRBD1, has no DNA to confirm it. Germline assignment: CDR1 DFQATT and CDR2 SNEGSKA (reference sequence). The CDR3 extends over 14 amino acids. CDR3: CSARGGGDRTEAFF.

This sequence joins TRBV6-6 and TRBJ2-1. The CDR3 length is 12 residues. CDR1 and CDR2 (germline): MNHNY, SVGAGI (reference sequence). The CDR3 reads CASTQRSNEQFF.

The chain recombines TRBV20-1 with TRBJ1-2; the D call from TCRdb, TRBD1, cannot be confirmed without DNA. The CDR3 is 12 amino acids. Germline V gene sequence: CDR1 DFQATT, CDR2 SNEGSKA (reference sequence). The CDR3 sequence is CSASDRDYGYTF.

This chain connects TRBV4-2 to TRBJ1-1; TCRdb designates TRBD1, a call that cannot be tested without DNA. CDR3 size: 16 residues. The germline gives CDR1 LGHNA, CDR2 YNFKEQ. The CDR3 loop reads CASSQDEDRGYTEAFF.

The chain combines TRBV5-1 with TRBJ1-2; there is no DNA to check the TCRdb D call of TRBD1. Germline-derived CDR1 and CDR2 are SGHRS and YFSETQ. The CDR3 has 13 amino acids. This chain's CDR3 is CASSTTGLYGYTF.

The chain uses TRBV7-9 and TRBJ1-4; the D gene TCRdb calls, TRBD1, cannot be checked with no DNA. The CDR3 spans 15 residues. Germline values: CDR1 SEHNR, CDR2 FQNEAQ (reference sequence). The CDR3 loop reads CASSLYGDRGEKLFF.

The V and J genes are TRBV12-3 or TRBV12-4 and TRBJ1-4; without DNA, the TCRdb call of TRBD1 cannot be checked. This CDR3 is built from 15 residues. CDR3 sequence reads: CASSLGGGPNEKLFF.

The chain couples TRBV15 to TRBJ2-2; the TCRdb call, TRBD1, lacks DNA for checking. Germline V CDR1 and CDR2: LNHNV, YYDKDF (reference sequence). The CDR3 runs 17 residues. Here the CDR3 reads CATSRDIGAGNTGELFF.

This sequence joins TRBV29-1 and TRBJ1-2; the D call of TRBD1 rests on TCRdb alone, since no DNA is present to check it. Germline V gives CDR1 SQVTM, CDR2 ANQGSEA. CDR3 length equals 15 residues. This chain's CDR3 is CSVYTGPEGTYGYTF.

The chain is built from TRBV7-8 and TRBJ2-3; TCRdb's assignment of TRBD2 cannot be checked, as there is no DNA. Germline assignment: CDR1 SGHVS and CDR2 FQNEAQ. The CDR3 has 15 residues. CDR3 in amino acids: CASSLSLADEDTQYF. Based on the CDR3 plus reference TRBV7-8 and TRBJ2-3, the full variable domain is GAGVSQSPRYKVAKRGQDVALRCDPISGHVSLFWYQQALGQGPEFLTYFQNEAQLDKSGLPSDRFFAERPEGSVSTLKIQRTQQEDSAVYLCASSLSLADEDTQYFGPGTRLTVL.

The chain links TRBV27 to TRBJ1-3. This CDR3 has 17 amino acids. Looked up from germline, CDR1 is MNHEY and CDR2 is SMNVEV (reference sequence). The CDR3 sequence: CASSPAPRQSSGNTIYF.

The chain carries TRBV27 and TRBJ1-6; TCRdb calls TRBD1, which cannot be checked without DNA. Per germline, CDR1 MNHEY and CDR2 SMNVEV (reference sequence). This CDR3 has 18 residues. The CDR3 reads CASRLGQALSSYNSPLHF.

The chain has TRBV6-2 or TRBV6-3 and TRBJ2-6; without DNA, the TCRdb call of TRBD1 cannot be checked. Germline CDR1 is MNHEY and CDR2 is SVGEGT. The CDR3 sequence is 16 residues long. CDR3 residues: CASSPSDRAGANVLTF.

The CDR3 spells CAIILPRSTNTIYF. This chain connects TRBV10-3 to TRBJ1-3. This CDR3 contains 14 residues. Per the germline V gene, CDR1 is ENHRY and CDR2 is SYGVKD.

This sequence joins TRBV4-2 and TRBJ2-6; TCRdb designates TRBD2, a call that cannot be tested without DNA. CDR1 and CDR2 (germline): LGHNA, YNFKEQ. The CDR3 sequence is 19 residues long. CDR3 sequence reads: CASSSRTLAGASGANVLTF.

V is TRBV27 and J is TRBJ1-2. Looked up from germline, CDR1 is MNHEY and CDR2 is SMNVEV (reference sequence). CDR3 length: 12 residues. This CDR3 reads CASFDVSYGYTF.

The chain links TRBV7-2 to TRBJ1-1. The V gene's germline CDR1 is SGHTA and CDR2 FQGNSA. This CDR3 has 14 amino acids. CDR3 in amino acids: CASTSLGLNTEAFF.

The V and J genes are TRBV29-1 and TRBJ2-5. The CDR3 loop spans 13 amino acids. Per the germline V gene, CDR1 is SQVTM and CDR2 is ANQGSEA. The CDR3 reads CSVRRSVGETQYF.

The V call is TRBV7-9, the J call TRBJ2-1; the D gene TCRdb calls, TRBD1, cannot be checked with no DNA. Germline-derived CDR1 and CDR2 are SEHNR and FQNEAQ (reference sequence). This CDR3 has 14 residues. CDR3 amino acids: CASSLIRGRGEQFF.

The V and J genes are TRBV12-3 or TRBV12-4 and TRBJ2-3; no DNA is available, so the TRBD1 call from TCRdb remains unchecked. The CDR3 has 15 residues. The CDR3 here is CASSSVQGDADTQYF.

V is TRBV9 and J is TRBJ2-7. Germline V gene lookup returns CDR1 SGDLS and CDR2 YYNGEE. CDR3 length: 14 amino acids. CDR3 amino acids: CASSVEGSSDEQYF.

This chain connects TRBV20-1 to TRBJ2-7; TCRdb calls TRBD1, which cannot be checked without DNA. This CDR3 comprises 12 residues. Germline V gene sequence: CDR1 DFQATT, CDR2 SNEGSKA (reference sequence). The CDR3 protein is CSARIGLNEQYF.

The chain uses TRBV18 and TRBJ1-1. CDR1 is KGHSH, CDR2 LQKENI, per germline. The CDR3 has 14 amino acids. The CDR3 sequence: CASSPPGQNTEAFF.

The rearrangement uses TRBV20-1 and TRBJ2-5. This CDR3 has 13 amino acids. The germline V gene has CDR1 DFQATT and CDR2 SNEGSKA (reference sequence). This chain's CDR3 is CSARDNFQETQYF.

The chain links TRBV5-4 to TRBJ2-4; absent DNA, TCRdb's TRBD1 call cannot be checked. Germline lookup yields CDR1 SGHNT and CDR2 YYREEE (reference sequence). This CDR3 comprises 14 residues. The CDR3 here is CASSLEGGKNIQYF.

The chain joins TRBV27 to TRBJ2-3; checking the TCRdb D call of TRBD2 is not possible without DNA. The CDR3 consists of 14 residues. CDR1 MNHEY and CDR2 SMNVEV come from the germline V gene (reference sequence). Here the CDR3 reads CASSLLAGPDTQYF.

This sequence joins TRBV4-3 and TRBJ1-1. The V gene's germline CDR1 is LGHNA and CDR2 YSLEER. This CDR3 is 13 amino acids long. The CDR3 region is CASSQEVPFEAFF.

This CDR3 is CASSLVRGDYSYEQYF. The chain is built from TRBV11-1 and TRBJ2-7; TCRdb calls TRBD2, which cannot be checked without DNA. CDR1 SGHAT and CDR2 FQDESV come from the germline V gene (reference sequence). This CDR3 is built from 16 residues.

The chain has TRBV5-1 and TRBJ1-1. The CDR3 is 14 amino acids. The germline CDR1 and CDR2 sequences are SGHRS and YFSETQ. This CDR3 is CASSLEGWDTEAFF. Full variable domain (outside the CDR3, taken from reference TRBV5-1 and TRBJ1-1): KAGVTQTPRYLIKTRGQQVTLSCSPISGHRSVSWYQQTPGQGLQFLFEYFSETQRNKGNFPGRFSGRQFSNSRSEMNVSTLELGDSALYLCASSLEGWDTEAFFGQGTRLTVV.